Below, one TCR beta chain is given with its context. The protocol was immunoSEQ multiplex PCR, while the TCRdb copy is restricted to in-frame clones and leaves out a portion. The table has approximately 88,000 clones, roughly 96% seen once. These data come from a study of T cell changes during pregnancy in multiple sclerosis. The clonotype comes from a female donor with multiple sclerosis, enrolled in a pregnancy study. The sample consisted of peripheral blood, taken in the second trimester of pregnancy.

CDR3 sequence (DNA): TGTGCCAGCAGCTTAATGGACAGCCACACAGATACGCAGTATTTT. Translated: CASSLMDSHTDTQYF. This chain links TRBV11-3 with TRBJ2-3, with D perhaps TRBD1 (6 bases). The CDR3 sequence is 15 residues long. The V gene lost 2 bases and the J gene lost 2 bases, with 11 bases spanning the gap. Germline values: CDR1 SGHNT, CDR2 YENEEA.